One and the same sample provided the 23 T cell receptor beta chains below, sequenced in a study of cytomegalovirus exposure and HLA in healthy donors. Researchers ran the PCR with 60 Vbeta and 13 Jbeta primers. Assay: immunoSEQ multiplex PCR; the TCRdb copy retains only in-frame clones and omits some. The sample contains around 200,000 clones, 60% to 80% of which appear only once. Sequenced: PBMCs. Source of these receptors: a woman younger than 30 in good health and CMV-seronegative.

V is TRBV5-1 and J is TRBJ2-1, with 9 bases fitting TRBD2. The V and J ends lost 2 bases and 2 bases, in that order; junction bases with no gene match: 2. The CDR3 has 15 residues. The germline V gene encodes CDR1 SGHRS and CDR2 YFSETQ. The CDR3 DNA sequence: TGCGCCAGCAGCTTTAGCGGGAGTGCCTACAATGAGCAGTTCTTC. Translation gives CASSFSGSAYNEQFF.

The rearrangement joins TRBV6-1 to TRBJ2-4; 9 positions agree with TRBD2. This CDR3 contains 15 residues. V shed 10 bases, J shed 1 base, and the junction held 8 bases outside the gene matches. CDR1 and CDR2 from the germline V gene are MNHNS and SASEGT. Here the CDR3 DNA reads TGTGCCACATTGGCGGGGGGGACTGCCAAAAACATTCAGTACTTC. It codes for CATLAGGTAKNIQYF.

CDR3 region: CASSVRQGSGELFF. In nucleotides, the CDR3 is TGTGCCAGCAGTGTCCGACAGGGGTCCGGGGAGCTGTTTTTT. The chain is built from TRBV25-1 and TRBJ2-2; 8 bases map to TRBD1. This CDR3 comprises 14 residues. V dropped 4 bases and J dropped 6; count of bases not matched to a gene: 4. The germline V gene has CDR1 MGHDK and CDR2 SYGVNS.

The CDR3 reads CASRSRGSGANVLTF. The CDR3 bases are TGTGCCAGTAGATCGAGGGGGTCTGGGGCCAACGTCCTGACTTTC. The V call is TRBV19, the J call TRBJ2-6, with D maybe TRBD1 (6 bases). The V gene lost 6 bases and the J gene lost 1 base, with 10 bases spanning the gap. The CDR3 contains 15 residues. The germline gives CDR1 LNHDA, CDR2 SQIVND (reference sequence). The full variable domain, rest sourced from reference TRBV19 and TRBJ2-6, is DGGITQSPKYLFRKEGQNVTLSCEQNLNHDAMYWYRQDPGQGLRLIYYSQIVNDFQKGDIAEGYSVSREKKESFPLTVTSAQKNPTAFYLCASRSRGSGANVLTFGAGSRLTVL.

The V gene is TRBV4-2, the J gene TRBJ1-4, with 9 bases identical to TRBD1. Germline CDR1 LGHNA, CDR2 YNFKEQ. The V segment lost 0 bases and the J segment 12 bases; nucleotides outside the gene matches: 17. CDR3 length: 18 residues. The DNA for the CDR3 is TGTGCCAGCAGCCAAGAAGGCAGGCGGGGGGACAGGGAAGTTGAACTGTTTTTT. Translation gives CASSQEGRRGDREVELFF.

The rearrangement links TRBV4-2 to TRBJ2-7, with 13 bases that match TRBD2. The CDR3 is made up of 16 amino acids. CDR1 and CDR2 (germline): LGHNA, YNFKEQ. Germline trimming cut 4 bases from V and 0 bases from J; bases unmatched to any gene: 3. The CDR3 bases are TGTGCCAGCAGCCTTGGGACTAGCGGGGTCTCCTACGAGCAGTACTTC. Protein product: CASSLGTSGVSYEQYF.

This chain joins TRBV27 and TRBJ1-4; D call uncertain. The CDR3 is 16 residues long. The germline gives CDR1 MNHEY, CDR2 SMNVEV (reference sequence). V was trimmed by 3 bases and J by 5 bases, leaving 16 bases between them. The CDR3 loop is CASSLIGSVQNEKLFF. CDR3 nucleotides: TGTGCCAGCAGTTTGATCGGTTCGGTACAGAATGAAAAACTGTTTTTT.

The chain recombines TRBV30 with TRBJ2-1; TRBD2 might be the D (5 bases). Trimming removed 4 bases at V and 0 bases at J, with 10 bases between. This CDR3 region has 14 residues. Germline V gives CDR1 GTSNPN, CDR2 SVGIG (reference sequence). CDR3 loop: CAWTSLFSYNEQFF. The CDR3 region has the DNA TGTGCCTGGACTAGCTTATTCTCCTACAATGAGCAGTTCTTC.

This sequence joins TRBV5-1 and TRBJ2-3; D perhaps matches TRBD2 (7 bases). V lost 4 bases, J lost 2 bases, and 17 bases lay in between. The CDR3 covers 16 residues. Per germline, CDR1 SGHRS and CDR2 YFSETQ. CDR3 amino acids: CASSRGGQTNTDTQYF. The CDR3 bases are TGCGCCAGCAGCAGGGGGGGTCAGACGAACACAGATACGCAGTATTTT.

As concerns this clone: The same CDR3 can be traced to other DNA sequences in this sample. V usage is TRBV2 and J usage is TRBJ1-1, with D perhaps matching TRBD1 (5 bases). Between the trimmed V and J ends, which lost 6 bases and 0 bases, there was a span of 11 bases. The CDR3 has 14 residues. Germline assignment: CDR1 SNHLY and CDR2 FYNNEI. The CDR3 DNA is TGTGCCAGCAGAGCAGGGCCTATGAACACTGAAGCTTTCTTT. It codes for CASRAGPMNTEAFF. The variable domain in full, with the rest retrieved from reference TRBV2 and TRBJ1-1, is EPEVTQTPSHQVTQMGQEVILRCVPISNHLYFYWYRQILGQKVEFLVSFYNNEISEKSEIFDDQFSVERPDGSNFTLKIRSTKLEDSAMYFCASRAGPMNTEAFFGQGTRLTVV.

The V gene is TRBV19, the J gene TRBJ2-3, with D possibly matching TRBD1 (6 bases). CDR1 is LNHDA and CDR2 is SQIVND in the germline V gene (reference sequence). The V and J ends lost 6 bases and 2 bases respectively, with 18 bases between them. This CDR3 contains 16 residues. The CDR3 region is CASRDPYGGITDTQYF. DNA of the CDR3: TGTGCCAGTAGGGACCCTTATGGGGGCATCACAGATACGCAGTATTTT. Filled out from reference TRBV19 and TRBJ2-3, the complete variable domain reads DGGITQSPKYLFRKEGQNVTLSCEQNLNHDAMYWYRQDPGQGLRLIYYSQIVNDFQKGDIAEGYSVSREKKESFPLTVTSAQKNPTAFYLCASRDPYGGITDTQYFGPGTRLTVL.

The chain carries TRBV5-1 and TRBJ1-1; D unresolved. V lost 2 bases, J lost 2 bases, and 13 bases lay in between. The CDR3 covers 15 residues. Looked up from germline, CDR1 is SGHRS and CDR2 is YFSETQ. CDR3 sequence reads: CASSLVSNSNTEAFF. As DNA, the CDR3 is TGCGCCAGCAGCTTAGTCTCAAACAGTAACACTGAAGCTTTCTTT.

This clone has a handful of counts. CDR3 sequence reads: CASTRQVGYGYTF. CDR3 in DNA: TGTGCCAGTACGCGACAGGTGGGGTATGGCTACACCTTC. The chain joins TRBV19 to TRBJ1-2; D perhaps matches TRBD1 (6 bases). The V and J ends lost 7 bases and 5 bases respectively, with 14 bases between them. CDR3 length: 13 amino acids. Germline CDR1 is LNHDA and CDR2 is SQIVND (reference sequence).

The chain couples TRBV4-1 to TRBJ2-1, with D perhaps matching TRBD1 (6 bases). CDR1 MGHRA and CDR2 YSYEKL come from the germline V gene. V lost 0 bases to trimming and J lost 6 bases, with 15 bases between them. The CDR3 runs 16 residues. CDR3 sequence: CASSQEGGMGANEQFF. The CDR3 DNA sequence: TGCGCCAGCAGCCAAGAAGGTGGGATGGGGGCCAATGAGCAGTTCTTC.

This clone was observed once. The V and J genes are TRBV27 and TRBJ1-1; 9 nucleotides match TRBD1. This CDR3 comprises 14 residues. The germline V gene encodes CDR1 MNHEY and CDR2 SMNVEV (reference sequence). V lost 6 bases and J lost 4; bases outside the gene matches: 6. CDR3 nucleotides: TGTGCCAGCAGGTGGACAGGGGCCGGCACTGAAGCTTTCTTT. This codes for CASRWTGAGTEAFF.

J is TRBJ2-5 and V is TRBV5-5; D unresolved. The end of the DNA aligns better with TRBJ2-7, so the J call may be wrong. Germline-derived CDR1 and CDR2 are SGHKS and YYEKEE (reference sequence). The CDR3 has 12 amino acids. This CDR3 is CASSFDWGEQYF. DNA of the CDR3: TGTGCCAGCAGCTTCGACTGGGGCGAGCAGTACTTC.

This chain connects TRBV6-6 to TRBJ1-1; TRBD1 aligns across 7 bases. V was pared by 8 bases and J by 7 bases, with 13 bases of the junction left unmatched. The CDR3 has 14 residues. Germline V gene data show CDR1 as MNHNY and CDR2 as SVGAGI (reference sequence). In DNA form, the CDR3 reads TGTGCCAGCTTTAATCGACAGGGTCGGGATGAAGCTTTCTTT. It translates to CASFNRQGRDEAFF.

The chain uses TRBV7-3 and TRBJ2-1, with 11 bases matching TRBD2. CDR3 length: 15 residues. The germline V gene encodes CDR1 SGHTA and CDR2 FQGTGA. Trimming cost V 5 bases and J 7 bases; bases outside gene matches: 7. This chain's CDR3 is CASSMGLAVTNEQFF. The CDR3, as DNA: TGTGCCAGCAGCATGGGACTAGCGGTTACAAATGAGCAGTTCTTC.

The chain couples TRBV18 to TRBJ2-1, with a possible D match to TRBD1 (6 bases). Germline-derived CDR1 and CDR2 are KGHSH and LQKENI. V was pared by 7 bases and J by 5 bases, with 21 bases between. This CDR3 is built from 16 residues. CDR3 amino acids: CASYKGERVSDNEQFF. The CDR3 bases are TGTGCCAGCTACAAGGGGGAGAGGGTATCGGACAATGAGCAGTTCTTC.

Only a few counts were recorded for this clone. V gene TRBV6-1 combines with J gene TRBJ2-2; 8 nucleotides align to TRBD1. V shed 8 bases and J 5 bases; nucleotides not matched to a gene: 10. From germline, CDR1 is MNHNS and CDR2 SASEGT. The CDR3 length is 15 residues. CDR3 bases: TGTGCCAGCTCAAGACGACAGGGGTCGACCGGGGAGCTGTTTTTT. Amino acid sequence: CASSRRQGSTGELFF.

The genes are TRBV2 and TRBJ2-2, with 13 bases identical to TRBD2. The V gene's germline CDR1 is SNHLY and CDR2 FYNNEI. This CDR3 comprises 17 residues. Trimming cost V 5 bases and J 3 bases; bases outside gene matches: 6. This CDR3 is CASSPTSGGPYTGELFF. The DNA for the CDR3 is TGTGCCAGCAGTCCGACTAGCGGGGGGCCATACACCGGGGAGCTGTTTTTT. The full variable domain, its missing parts supplied by reference TRBV2 and TRBJ2-2, is EPEVTQTPSHQVTQMGQEVILRCVPISNHLYFYWYRQILGQKVEFLVSFYNNEISEKSEIFDDQFSVERPDGSNFTLKIRSTKLEDSAMYFCASSPTSGGPYTGELFFGEGSRLTVL.

The gene calls are TRBV6-5 and TRBJ1-4; a weak D match, TRBD1 (6 bases). The germline V gene encodes CDR1 MNHEY and CDR2 SVGAGI. The CDR3 totals 13 residues. V was cut by 6 bases and J by 8 bases, with 13 bases left in between. As DNA, the CDR3 is TGTGCCAGCAGGAGTGCAGGGGAGGAAAAACTGTTTTTT. It encodes CASRSAGEEKLFF.

The chain has TRBV6-5 and TRBJ1-5; tentative D call: TRBD1 (5 bases). The CDR3 runs to 15 residues. Per germline, CDR1 MNHEY and CDR2 SVGAGI. Trimming took 5 bases from V and 5 from J, leaving 16 bases between them. DNA for the CDR3: TGTGCCAGCAGTCCCCTGGGGGAGGGGTATCAGCCCCAGCATTTT. Residues: CASSPLGEGYQPQHF.